Described below is a single TCR beta chain sequence and its context. The antigen remains undetermined. These data are taken from a study of T cells in Graves' hyperthyroidism and ophthalmopathy. Amplification targeted TCR beta CDR3 regions from RNA transcripts. The HTBI set primed first-round TCR CDR3 RT-PCR. TCRdb analysed the multiplex PCR reads with MiXCR anew, one entry per CDR3 protein. The top ten hold less than 40% of the sample, which has about 680,000 distinct CDR3 sequences, around 40% seen once. An absence of ophthalmopathy progression within 18 months meant stable Graves' hyperthyroidism. Uncontrolled infection, other autoimmune disease, pregnancy or lactation barred patients from enrollment. Fresh 10 ml peripheral blood yielded PBMCs. The CDR3 loop spans 14 amino acids. Trimming removed 4 bases from V and 8 bases from J; junction bases left unmatched: 11. The germline CDR1 and CDR2 sequences are SGHRS and YFSETQ.

Findings and limits, study-wide: Researchers report that a 13 V-J model separated ophthalmopathy from stable hyperthyroidism.

The chain has TRBV5-1 and TRBJ1-2, with 7 bases that match TRBD1. The sequence was collected from a woman between 40 and 50 years old with Graves' hyperthyroidism. Sequencing was carried out using blood. This chain's CDR3 is CASSTDRVVRGYTF. CDR3 coding DNA: TGCGCCAGCAGCACCGACAGGGTGGTGCGGGGCTACACCTTC.